The sample holds one count of the clone carrying this TCR beta chain. This sample stems from a study of blood T cell repertoires in COVID-19. Study as a whole: Italy, Spain and the United States were the sources of the convalescent and acute COVID-19 samples. PBMCs, B-cell-depleted T cells, or T cells provided the cDNA or gDNA that made up the material.

Per the germline V gene, CDR1 is MRHNA and CDR2 is SNTAGT. This CDR3 comprises 16 residues. Trimming at V came to 2 bases and at J to 6 bases, leaving 11 bases not matched to a gene. Methods used by the authors: Amplified reference gene primers provided the basis for estimating nucleated cell counts. Some clones are missing from TCRdb's copy, which holds only in-frame ones; the method was immunoSEQ multiplex PCR. V and J calls and clone size come straight from that table; D and trimming were deduced from the DNA. The sample records some 13,000 clones, approximately 92% being singletons. The sequence came from a human donor in a cohort sampled during active COVID-19. This rearrangement joins TRBV6-4 to TRBJ2-3; 7 nucleotides align to TRBD1. Sequencing was carried out using peripheral blood. The CDR3: CASSDLAGGARDTQYF. The CDR3 DNA reads as TGTGCCAGCAGTGACCTGGCAGGGGGTGCCCGGGATACGCAGTATTTT.